These 5 T cell receptor beta chains share one sample of origin, sequenced in a study of PD-1 blockade in classical Hodgkin lymphoma. The method was immunoSEQ multiplex PCR; TCRdb's version includes in-frame clones alone and lacks a portion of them. Of over 7,000 clones listed, just under 85% were seen once; the top ten hold 33%. All trial patients relapsed after autologous stem cell transplantation. The sequenced sample was peripheral blood mononuclear cells (PBMCs), obtained at baseline. Receptor source: a human donor with classical Hodgkin lymphoma.

This chain uses TRBV2 with TRBJ1-3; a weak D match, TRBD1 (5 bases). The V end was cut by 7 bases, the J end by 4 bases, with 14 bases between. The germline V gene has CDR1 SNHLY and CDR2 FYNNEI. CDR3 length: 14 amino acids. The CDR3, as DNA: TGTGCCAGCACCCAGGGAGCGGGAGGAAACACCATATATTTT. Protein sequence: CASTQGAGGNTIYF.

V gene TRBV27 combines with J gene TRBJ2-7; TRBD1 matches at 9 bases. V trimming: 6 bases; J trimming: 6 bases; junction bases outside the gene matches: 9. Germline loops: CDR1 MNHEY, CDR2 SMNVEV (reference sequence). This CDR3 has 14 amino acids. CDR3 DNA: TGTGCCAGCAGCCCGGGACAGGGATTTTTCGAGCAGTACTTC. Translated, it gives CASSPGQGFFEQYF.

The gene calls are TRBV30 and TRBJ1-5, with 9 positions matching TRBD1. Germline CDR1 reads GTSNPN; CDR2 reads SVGIG (reference sequence). CDR3 length: 15 amino acids. Trimming removed 0 bases from V and 4 bases from J; junction bases left unmatched: 4. CDR3 in DNA: TGTGCCTGGAGTGTACGGACAGGGGTTAATCAGCCCCAGCATTTT. This gives the protein CAWSVRTGVNQPQHF. Full variable domain (rest looked up from reference TRBV30 and TRBJ1-5): SQTIHQWPATLVQPVGSPLSLECTVEGTSNPNLYWYRQAAGRGLQLLFYSVGIGQISSEVPQNLSASRPQDRQFILSSKKLLLSDSGFYLCAWSVRTGVNQPQHFGDGTRLSIL.

This chain connects TRBV5-1 to TRBJ2-5, with 13 nucleotides matching TRBD2. This CDR3 region has 19 residues. The germline V gene has CDR1 SGHRS and CDR2 YFSETQ. V trimming: 7 bases; J trimming: 2 bases; junction bases outside the gene matches: 17. In DNA form, the CDR3 reads TGCGCCAGCCGCATACCGGGACTAGCGGGGAACGGAGAGCAAGAGACCCAGTACTTC. Translated: CASRIPGLAGNGEQETQYF.

The chain combines TRBV2 with TRBJ2-1; D might be TRBD2 (5 bases). Per germline, CDR1 SNHLY and CDR2 FYNNEI. V was trimmed by 4 bases and J by 9 bases, leaving 16 bases between them. The CDR3 runs 14 residues. The CDR3 loop is CASSGETVFGEQFF. The CDR3, as DNA: TGTGCCAGCAGTGGGGAGACGGTTTTTGGTGAGCAGTTCTTC.